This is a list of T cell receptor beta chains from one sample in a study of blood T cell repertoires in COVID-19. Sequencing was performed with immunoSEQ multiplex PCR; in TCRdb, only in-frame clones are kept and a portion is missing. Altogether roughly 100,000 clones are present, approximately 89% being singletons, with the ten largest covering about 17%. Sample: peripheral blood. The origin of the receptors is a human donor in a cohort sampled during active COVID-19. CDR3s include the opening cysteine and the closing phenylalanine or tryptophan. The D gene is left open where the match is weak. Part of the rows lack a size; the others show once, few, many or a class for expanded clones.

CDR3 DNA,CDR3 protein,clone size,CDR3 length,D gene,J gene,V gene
TGTGCCAGCAGCTTATTGACAGATGGCTACACCTTC,CASSLLTDGYTF,few,12,NA,TRBJ1-2,TRBV7-9
TGTGCCAGCAGCCCCCGGGGCGGGGTGAGGGCCAAAAACATTCAGTACTTC,CASSPRGGVRAKNIQYF,once,17,NA,TRBJ2-4,TRBV9
TGTGCCAGCAGTTTCGCAGGCAATCAGCCCCAGCATTTT,CASSFAGNQPQHF,few,13,NA,TRBJ1-5,TRBV12-3/TRBV12-4
TGTGCCAGCAGCCACCTCGGGACAGCTTATGGCTACACCTTC,CASSHLGTAYGYTF,once,14,TRBD1,TRBJ1-2,TRBV6-4
TGTGCCAGCAGGCAACCGACAGATACCTACGAGCAGTACTTC,CASRQPTDTYEQYF,NA,14,NA,TRBJ2-7,TRBV2
TGTGCCAGCTCAGACCTACTAAATTCACCCCTCCACTTT,CASSDLLNSPLHF,NA,13,NA,TRBJ1-6,TRBV13
TGCGCCAGCAGCCAATACAGGGGGCAGCCCCAGCATTTT,CASSQYRGQPQHF,NA,13,TRBD1,TRBJ1-5,TRBV4-1
TGTGCCAGCACTCTAACCGGGACTAGCGGGTCAGATACGCAGTATTTT,CASTLTGTSGSDTQYF,NA,16,TRBD2,TRBJ2-3,TRBV28
TGTGCCAGCAGCTTATGGGCAGCTGAAGGCGACGAGCAGTACTTC,CASSLWAAEGDEQYF,few,15,NA,TRBJ2-7,TRBV11-2
TGTGCCAGCTCACCGGACCTGAACCCGGGGTCACCCCTCCACTTT,CASSPDLNPGSPLHF,NA,15,NA,TRBJ1-6,TRBV18
TGTGCCAGCAGGCAGGGCGAAGGCTATGGCTACACCTTC,CASRQGEGYGYTF,once,13,NA,TRBJ1-2,TRBV9
TGTGCCAGCTCAGCGGCCCCAGGGATGAACACTGAAGCTTTCTTT,CASSAAPGMNTEAFF,once,15,NA,TRBJ1-1,TRBV18
TGTGCCAGCAGCGCCTCAGGGGGGAGAAACACCATATATTTT,CASSASGGRNTIYF,NA,14,TRBD1,TRBJ1-3,TRBV7-9
TGTGCCAGCAGCTCCCAGCGGGGGGGCGGGAATACGCAGTATTTT,CASSSQRGGGNTQYF,NA,15,TRBD2,TRBJ2-3,TRBV11-3
TGTGCCAGCAGCCCCGACAGTGGAAGTGGCTACACCTTC,CASSPDSGSGYTF,NA,13,NA,TRBJ1-2,TRBV7-9
TGTGCCAGCAGCCAGACAACGGGACAGGGTATTTACGAGCAGTACTTC,CASSQTTGQGIYEQYF,NA,16,TRBD1,TRBJ2-7,TRBV14
TGTGCCAGCAGCTCCCGGGACTACAATCAAGAGACCCAGTACTTC,CASSSRDYNQETQYF,NA,15,TRBD2,TRBJ2-5,TRBV13
TGTGCCAGCAGTGACACGACAAGCGATACGCAGTATTTT,CASSDTTSDTQYF,NA,13,NA,TRBJ2-3,TRBV28
TGCGCCAGCAGCCAAGTGGGGACAGGGGGTAATTCACCCCTCCACTTT,CASSQVGTGGNSPLHF,few,16,TRBD1,TRBJ1-6,TRBV4-1
TGTGCCAGCAGTGAAAGCGCAGATAATTCACCCCTCCACTTT,CASSESADNSPLHF,NA,14,NA,TRBJ1-6,TRBV6-1
TGTGCCAGCAGCTTATATAGGGGAGAGACCCAGTACTTC,CASSLYRGETQYF,NA,13,NA,TRBJ2-5,TRBV5-6
TGTGCCAGCAGCCGGACAGGGGGCAATCAGCCCCAGCATTTT,CASSRTGGNQPQHF,NA,14,TRBD1,TRBJ1-5,TRBV7-9
TGTGCCAGCAGCTTAGCGCTAAGTAGGGCTCGGAGGGCTAACTATGGCTACACCTTC,CASSLALSRARRANYGYTF,NA,19,NA,TRBJ1-2,TRBV7-2